The present T cell receptor (beta chain) was sequenced within a study of regulatory T cells in long-lasting Graves disease. A few counts support this clonotype. Time point noted: newly diagnosed GD, antithyroid drugs for less than 3 months. TCR sequences were obtained from RNA taken from PBMCs. Combining iRepertoire HTBI primers with Arm-PCR of CDR3 regions, the authors built TCR beta libraries. A single record per CDR3 protein comes from TCRdb applying MiXCR to the multiplex PCR reads. The repertoire has hundreds of thousands of distinct CDR3 sequences, roughly 17% of them found once; the top ten carry 30%. This CDR3 is 15 amino acids long. Per germline, CDR1 MNHEY and CDR2 SMNVEV (reference sequence). J was trimmed by 7 bases and V by 8 bases; bases with no gene match: 9. This same sample was also part of a study on T cells in Graves' hyperthyroidism and ophthalmopathy.

This receptor was obtained from a man aged 40-49 years with Graves disease. The chain links TRBV27 to TRBJ2-2; TRBD2 aligns across 11 bases. This material consisted of peripheral blood mononuclear cells (PBMCs), taken at new diagnosis, from a patient treated with antithyroid drugs. Written as DNA, the CDR3 is TGTGCCAGCGGAAGACTAGCGGGACTGAACGGGGAGCTGTTTTTT. The encoded protein is CASGRLAGLNGELFF.